The clone carrying this T cell receptor beta chain was picked up many times. The data are from a study of human T cells and chemical hapten exposure. Across the study: The study sensitized with 2% DPC on a 2 cm by 2 cm patch of upper inner arm skin. The variation in per-sample TCR yields arose mainly from small differences in pooled library volumes.

Stated time point: patch test 1, 2 weeks after DPC sensitization. Specified treatment: therapeutic diphenylcyclopropenone sensitization with weekly scalp DPC. Patches went on only after blood had been drawn each time. TCRdb fed the RACE reads into MiXCR, producing one record per CDR3 protein. In the table there are about 340,000 distinct CDR3 sequences, around 7% of which are singletons. Germline CDR1 DFQATT, CDR2 SNEGSKA (reference sequence). The CDR3 contains 15 residues. V lost 6 bases to trimming and J lost 4 bases, with 20 bases between them. The chain has TRBV20-1 and TRBJ2-3; possibly TRBD2 for D (6 bases). The source material was whole blood, sampled in connection with sensitization to the hapten diphenylcyclopropenone (DPC). The TCR originated in a woman aged 18-29 years with alopecia areata. Some clones in this sample may be carry-over from other donors' samples. In nucleotides, the CDR3 is TGCAGTGCCGGGGATAGCGGACTGAACCCAGATACGCAGTATTTT. It encodes CSAGDSGLNPDTQYF.